This T cell receptor beta chain was sequenced during a study of T-cell reconstitution after alpha-beta-depleted transplantation in children. Whole-study results and caveats: Day-60 TCRbeta diversity that was high in some patients was derived from surviving recipient T cells and thymic progenitors. T cells produced anew were the main source of T-cell counts and diversity one year after transplant. Expanded graft clones, several hundred of them, were reportedly the source of alpha-beta T cells about two months after transplant.

In regard to this clonotype: Its antigen remains unidentified.

CDR1 is DFQATT and CDR2 is SNEGSKA in the germline V gene (reference sequence). With 8 bases clipped from V and 2 bases from J, the junction kept 4 bases outside the gene matches. The CDR3 extends over 13 amino acids. Preparation of the TCRbeta library used unique molecular identifiers. TCRdb reanalysed the PCR reads using MiXCR and keeps one entry per CDR3 protein. This table has 580,000 or so distinct CDR3 sequences, under 25% appearing once. The chain couples TRBV20-1 to TRBJ2-1; TRBD2 aligns across 9 bases. Sequencing used PBMCs, mostly from graft donor cells, obtained 360 days after TCRalphabeta/CD19-depleted stem cell transplant. The sequence was collected from a boy under two years old who had a stem cell transplant for acute myeloid leukemia, so the T cells may come from the graft donor. CDR3 protein: CSLIAGAYNEQFF. Here the CDR3 DNA reads TGCAGTCTGATAGCGGGGGCCTACAATGAGCAGTTCTTC.